This TCR beta chain stems from a study of graft-versus-host responses after intestinal transplantation. The protocol was immunoSEQ multiplex PCR, while the TCRdb copy is restricted to in-frame clones and leaves out a portion. The sample carries about 100,000 clones, approximately 88% recorded once. With 2 bases clipped from V and 1 base from J, the junction kept 11 bases outside the gene matches. Germline V lookup: CDR1 LGHNT, CDR2 FRNRAP. The CDR3 length is 18 residues. The table lists this clone with a count of one. What it binds is not known. This chain connects TRBV12-5 to TRBJ2-7; 10 bases align to TRBD2. Here the sequenced sample was unstimulated CD4+ T cells sorted from spleen or lymph node cells, taken before transplant. The sequence derives from a human donor who was the organ donor for an intestinal transplant. For the CDR3, the DNA is TGTGCTAGTGGTTTGCCCCATCAAACTAGCGGGGATTCCTACGAGCAGTACTTC. This codes for CASGLPHQTSGDSYEQYF.